The 25 T cell receptor beta chains below all came from one sample that was sequenced in a study of cytomegalovirus exposure and HLA in healthy donors. It was with 60 Vbeta and 13 Jbeta primers that the PCR ran. Produced via immunoSEQ multiplex PCR; TCRdb's table is partial and in-frame only. Altogether 120,000 to 150,000 clones are present, around 81% being singletons, with the ten largest covering nearly 7%. The sequenced sample was PBMCs. The origin of the receptors is a man aged 35 to 55 in good health and CMV-seropositive.

A few counts support this clone. CDR3 DNA: TGTGCCAGCAGCCCCGGGACAGCCTATGGCTACACCTTC. Amino acids: CASSPGTAYGYTF. The chain combines TRBV7-2 with TRBJ1-2, with 7 bases fitting TRBD1. With 5 bases clipped from V and 4 bases from J, the junction kept 4 bases outside the gene matches. The CDR3 sequence is 13 residues long. Germline CDR1 is SGHTA and CDR2 is FQGNSA.

The rearrangement links TRBV5-1 to TRBJ2-2; 9 positions match TRBD1. Germline trimming cut 2 bases from V and 5 bases from J; bases unmatched to any gene: 10. The CDR3 is 17 residues long. Germline V CDR1 and CDR2: SGHRS, YFSETQ. The CDR3 nucleotides read TGCGCCAGCAGCTTTACTCCGGGACAGGGAAATACCGGGGAGCTGTTTTTT. It specifies CASSFTPGQGNTGELFF.

V gene TRBV29-1 combines with J gene TRBJ2-3; D possibly corresponds to TRBD1 (5 bases). V was trimmed by 5 bases and J by 5 bases, leaving 14 bases between them. Germline CDR1 reads SQVTM; CDR2 reads ANQGSEA. This CDR3 region has 13 residues. DNA for the CDR3: TGCAGCGTTCTTATTCAGGGTAAAGATACGCAGTATTTT. Protein product: CSVLIQGKDTQYF.

V gene TRBV6-5 combines with J gene TRBJ1-2; no reliable D call. The length of the CDR3 is 14 residues. The V end was cut by 7 bases, the J end by 2 bases, with 14 bases between. Per germline, CDR1 MNHEY and CDR2 SVGAGI. DNA for the CDR3: TGTGCCAGCATCCAAATTGGAGGGAACTATGGCTACACCTTC. It yields the protein CASIQIGGNYGYTF.

The J gene is TRBJ2-7, the V gene TRBV2, with 11 bases fitting TRBD2. CDR1 is SNHLY and CDR2 is FYNNEI in the germline V gene. With 8 bases clipped from V and 5 bases from J, the junction kept 11 bases outside the gene matches. The CDR3 has 15 residues. The CDR3 region is CASGPGLAAADEQYF. The CDR3 DNA sequence: TGTGCCAGCGGACCGGGACTAGCGGCGGCAGACGAGCAGTACTTC.

V and J are TRBV4-1 and TRBJ1-4, with D unresolved. The CDR3 is 18 residues long. Deletions cut 4 bases from V and 0 bases from J, with 18 bases between. Germline-derived CDR1 and CDR2 are MGHRA and YSYEKL. CDR3 sequence (DNA): TGCGCCAGCAGCCCTGTTATCGGCGGACTCTCAACTAATGAAAAACTGTTTTTT. It yields the protein CASSPVIGGLSTNEKLFF.

This clone was detected a few times. The genes are TRBV6-5 and TRBJ2-7, with 7 bases matching TRBD2. The CDR3 sequence is 14 residues long. The J segment lost 3 bases and the V segment lost 5 bases, leaving 7 bases of the junction unmatched. Germline V lookup: CDR1 MNHEY, CDR2 SVGAGI. The CDR3 nucleotides read TGTGCCAGCAGTCTAGCGGAAGGGAGCTACGAGCAGTACTTC. Protein product: CASSLAEGSYEQYF.

This rearrangement joins TRBV7-2 to TRBJ2-5; TRBD2 aligns across 9 bases. Looked up from germline, CDR1 is SGHTA and CDR2 is FQGNSA. V trimming: 2 bases; J trimming: 2 bases; junction bases outside the gene matches: 6. The CDR3 covers 16 residues. The CDR3 DNA is TGTGCCAGCAGCTTACATGGAAGCGGGGGGCAAGAGACCCAGTACTTC. Translated: CASSLHGSGGQETQYF.

The V and J genes are TRBV28 and TRBJ2-7; maybe TRBD2 (6 bases). The V gene's germline CDR1 is MDHEN and CDR2 SYDVKM. The CDR3 has 13 residues. V shed 6 bases and J shed 4 bases, with 13 bases lying between them. The CDR3 reads CASRGEVTYEQYF. Here the CDR3 DNA reads TGTGCCAGCAGGGGGGAGGTAACTTACGAGCAGTACTTC.

This chain links TRBV19 with TRBJ1-3; TRBD1 matches at 8 bases. Germline V lookup: CDR1 LNHDA, CDR2 SQIVND (reference sequence). Unmatched junction bases numbered 8, after V lost 9 bases and J lost 7 bases. There are 13 residues in the CDR3. The CDR3 protein is CASQRTGRNTIYF. For the CDR3, the DNA is TGTGCCAGCCAGAGGACAGGGAGGAACACCATATATTTT.

The gene calls are TRBV27 and TRBJ2-7, with 7 bases fitting TRBD1. The V and J ends lost 3 bases and 0 bases, in that order; junction bases with no gene match: 8. The germline gives CDR1 MNHEY, CDR2 SMNVEV (reference sequence). The CDR3 sequence is 16 residues long. As DNA, the CDR3 is TGTGCCAGCAGTTTTTCCACAGGGGCTCCCTCCTACGAGCAGTACTTC. This sequence encodes CASSFSTGAPSYEQYF.

V and J are TRBV6-5 and TRBJ2-7, with a weak D call TRBD2 (6 bases). Germline CDR1 reads MNHEY; CDR2 reads SVGAGI. With 3 bases removed from V and 0 bases from J, the gap between germline ends came to 12 bases. The CDR3 is made up of 15 amino acids. This CDR3 reads CASSYGRDPSYEQYF. The DNA for the CDR3 is TGTGCCAGCAGTTATGGGCGGGACCCCTCCTACGAGCAGTACTTC.

The gene calls are TRBV5-1 and TRBJ2-5; the D is unclear. Germline V CDR1 and CDR2: SGHRS, YFSETQ. V lost 4 bases and J 7 bases, leaving 20 bases between the germline ends. There are 15 residues in the CDR3. The CDR3 DNA reads as TGCGCCAGCAGCGATGCAATCTACGGTTTCGGGACCCAGTACTTC. Protein product: CASSDAIYGFGTQYF.

CDR3 region: CASSYSRSHSNYGYTF. Written as DNA, the CDR3 is TGTGCCAGCAGTTACTCTCGGTCTCATTCTAACTATGGCTACACCTTC. V usage is TRBV6-6 and J usage is TRBJ1-2, with D uncertain. Trimming stripped 0 bases from V and 0 bases from J, with 11 bases between. Germline values: CDR1 MNHNY, CDR2 SVGAGI (reference sequence). The CDR3 is 16 amino acids.

V and J are TRBV9 and TRBJ2-3; possible D gene TRBD2, 5 bases. The ends were cut back, 0 bases at V and 4 bases at J, with 9 bases in the middle. This CDR3 spans 14 amino acids. CDR1 is SGDLS, CDR2 YYNGEE, per germline. The CDR3 is CASSVVGKADTQYF. As DNA, the CDR3 is TGTGCCAGCAGCGTAGTCGGGAAGGCAGATACGCAGTATTTT. Full variable domain (remainder filled in from reference TRBV9 and TRBJ2-3): DSGVTQTPKHLITATGQRVTLRCSPRSGDLSVYWYQQSLDQGLQFLIQYYNGEERAKGNILERFSAQQFPDLHSELNLSSLELGDSALYFCASSVVGKADTQYFGPGTRLTVL.

CDR3: CASSQVGGRAFGGELFF. DNA for the CDR3: TGCGCCAGCAGCCAAGTAGGCGGGAGGGCCTTCGGCGGGGAGCTGTTTTTT. The rearrangement uses TRBV4-1 and TRBJ2-2; 9 positions agree with TRBD2. Trimming removed 1 base from V and 7 bases from J; junction bases left unmatched: 10. CDR1 and CDR2 (germline): MGHRA, YSYEKL. The CDR3 contains 17 residues.

The J gene is TRBJ2-1, the V gene TRBV5-4; D possibly corresponds to TRBD1 (6 bases). Germline V lookup: CDR1 SGHNT, CDR2 YYREEE (reference sequence). V shed 4 bases and J shed 2 bases, with 22 bases lying between them. CDR3 length equals 18 residues. CDR3 loop: CASSNPPGTTGTYNEQFF. CDR3 nucleotides: TGTGCCAGCAGCAACCCCCCCGGGACAACCGGTACCTACAATGAGCAGTTCTTC. Combining the CDR3 with reference TRBV5-4 and TRBJ2-1 gives the whole variable domain ETGVTQSPTHLIKTRGQQVTLRCSSQSGHNTVSWYQQALGQGPQFIFQYYREEENGRGNFPPRFSGLQFPNYSSELNVNALELDDSALYLCASSNPPGTTGTYNEQFFGPGTRLTVL.

Turning to this clone: No conserved phenylalanine or tryptophan is present at the end of the CDR3, so a read error is the likely explanation. The chain links TRBV4-2 to TRBJ1-6; D gene uncertain. The CDR3 runs 15 residues. Between the trimmed V and J ends, which lost 1 base and 3 bases, there was a span of 7 bases. CDR1 and CDR2 from the germline V gene are LGHNA and YNFKEQ. The CDR3 spells CASSQGRVYNSPLHL. CDR3 DNA sequence: TGTGCCAGCAGCCAAGGGCGGGTCTATAATTCACCCCTCCACCTT.

This clone was picked up one time. This CDR3 is CASSLGGTGTYEQYF. In nucleotides, the CDR3 is TGTGCCAGCAGCTTGGGTGGGACAGGGACCTACGAGCAGTACTTC. V usage is TRBV5-6 and J usage is TRBJ2-7, with TRBD1 identical over 9 bases. V lost 0 bases to trimming and J lost 2 bases; unmatched junction nucleotides: 3. CDR1 is SGHDT, CDR2 YYEEEE, per germline. The CDR3 extends over 15 amino acids.

This chain links TRBV7-2 with TRBJ2-5; D is ambiguous. Germline values: CDR1 SGHTA, CDR2 FQGNSA. V was pared by 5 bases and J by 2 bases, with 9 bases between. The CDR3 covers 13 residues. CDR3 DNA sequence: TGTGCCAGCAGCCGTAGAGTACAAGAGACCCAGTACTTC. Encoded protein: CASSRRVQETQYF.

The J gene is TRBJ2-3, the V gene TRBV4-2; TRBD2 matches at 9 bases. Germline trimming cut 4 bases from V and 1 base from J; bases unmatched to any gene: 6. The CDR3 spans 16 residues. The germline CDR1 and CDR2 sequences are LGHNA and YNFKEQ. The CDR3 loop is CASSLSGRSGTDTQYF. The DNA of the CDR3 is TGTGCCAGCAGCCTTAGCGGGAGAAGTGGCACAGATACGCAGTATTTT.

V and J are TRBV28 and TRBJ1-1, with D unclear. The CDR3 has 12 residues. CDR1 is MDHEN, CDR2 SYDVKM, per germline. The ends were cut back, 10 bases at V and 7 bases at J, with 16 bases in the middle. The CDR3 is CAIRMVPYEAFF. In DNA, the CDR3 is TGTGCCATCCGCATGGTTCCCTATGAAGCTTTCTTT.

The sample holds a few counts of this clone. This rearrangement joins TRBV15 to TRBJ2-7; unclear D gene. The CDR3 totals 13 residues. Germline loops: CDR1 LNHNV, CDR2 YYDKDF (reference sequence). V was trimmed by 0 bases and J by 2 bases, leaving 5 bases between them. The CDR3 sequence is CATSREFTYEQYF. The CDR3 DNA sequence: TGTGCCACCAGCAGAGAGTTCACCTACGAGCAGTACTTC. Supplemented by reference TRBV15 and TRBJ2-7, the full variable domain reads DAMVIQNPRYQVTQFGKPVTLSCSQTLNHNVMYWYQQKSSQAPKLLFHYYDKDFNNEADTPDNFQSRRPNTSFCFLDIRSPGLGDTAMYLCATSREFTYEQYFGPGTRLTVT.

V gene TRBV5-1 combines with J gene TRBJ1-5; 7 nucleotides match TRBD1. V dropped 0 bases and J dropped 6; count of bases not matched to a gene: 3. The germline CDR1 and CDR2 sequences are SGHRS and YFSETQ. The CDR3 contains 14 residues. CDR3 amino acids: CASSLGTGGQPQHF. The CDR3 DNA is TGCGCCAGCAGCTTGGGGACAGGCGGTCAGCCCCAGCATTTT.

The chain has TRBV4-1 and TRBJ2-7; 10 positions agree with TRBD2. The CDR3 totals 14 residues. CDR1 MGHRA and CDR2 YSYEKL come from the germline V gene. The ends lost 6 bases at V and 7 bases at J; junction bases unmatched: 9. CDR3 amino acids: CASRIAGGSGEQYF. CDR3 in DNA: TGCGCCAGCAGAATAGCGGGGGGCAGTGGGGAGCAGTACTTC.